The 32 T cell receptor beta chains listed next were all sequenced from one sample in a study of T cells in Graves' hyperthyroidism and ophthalmopathy (dated by TCRdb to the late 2010s). Libraries were prepared through multiplex PCR. Instrument used: Illumina HiSeq 2000. Amplification of TCR beta CDR3 regions was carried out from RNA transcripts. The first round of RT-PCR for the TCR CDR3 was performed with the HTBI primer set and the Qiagen OneStep RT-PCR kit. TCRdb passed the public sequencing reads through fastp at Q25 and MiXCR, retaining productive beta sequences. Identical CDR3 protein sequences are pooled into one entry, listed with their most common genes and DNA. This sample comprises about 710,000 distinct CDR3 sequences, 15% to 20% of them detected only once. The top ten constitute 8.4% of the sample. The sample was blood. These receptors all come from a man aged 18-30 years with Graves' hyperthyroidism.

This clonotype showed up many times. The chain recombines TRBV6-1 with TRBJ2-1; D might be TRBD1 or TRBD2, each matching 5 bases. Trimming left V 7 bases short and J 9 bases short, with 19 bases between. CDR3 length: 14 residues. Germline V lookup: CDR1 MNHNS, CDR2 SASEGT. The CDR3 sequence is CASIGRGPGTEQFF. For the CDR3, the DNA is TGTGCCAGCATTGGGAGAGGACCCGGGACTGAGCAGTTCTTC.

This clonotype was picked up many times. The chain joins TRBV10-3 to TRBJ2-7, with D possibly matching TRBD1 (6 bases). V gave up 8 bases and J gave up 4 bases, with 15 bases separating them. Germline assignment: CDR1 ENHRY and CDR2 SYGVKD. This CDR3 comprises 13 residues. The CDR3 reads CAISAGDKYEQYF. In DNA, the CDR3 is TGTGCCATCTCGGCAGGGGATAAGTACGAGCAGTACTTC.

This clonotype was recorded many times. This chain uses TRBV12-3 or TRBV12-4 with TRBJ1-2, with D uncertain. The V end was cut by 3 bases, the J end by 8 bases, with 7 bases between. The CDR3 sequence is 11 residues long. CDR3 sequence reads: CASSLKGGYTF. CDR3 bases: TGTGCCAGCAGTTTGAAGGGAGGCTACACCTTC.

This clonotype appeared many times. The chain uses TRBV28 and TRBJ1-1; 9 nucleotides align to TRBD1. V trimming: 6 bases; J trimming: 0 bases; junction bases outside the gene matches: 8. Germline CDR1 reads MDHEN; CDR2 reads SYDVKM. The CDR3 sequence is 16 residues long. The CDR3 reads CASSFGTGIMNTEAFF. CDR3 DNA sequence: TGTGCCAGCAGCTTCGGGACAGGGATCATGAACACTGAAGCTTTCTTT. The full variable domain, completed using reference TRBV28 and TRBJ1-1, is DVKVTQSSRYLVKRTGEKVFLECVQDMDHENMFWYRQDPGLGLRLIYFSYDVKMKEKGDIPEGYSVSREKKERFSLILESASTNQTSMYLCASSFGTGIMNTEAFFGQGTRLTVV.

This chain connects TRBV24-1 to TRBJ2-7, with D possibly being TRBD1 or TRBD2 (5 bases each). Looked up from germline, CDR1 is KGHDR and CDR2 is SFDVKD. V was shortened by 5 bases and J by 9 bases, with 16 bases between the two germline ends. The CDR3 contains 13 residues. The CDR3 DNA follows: TGTGCCACCAGTGCGACCGCCGGGGACGGGCAGTACTTC. Its translation is CATSATAGDGQYF.

This clonotype was recorded at least ten times. This rearrangement joins TRBV7-2 to TRBJ2-7; 9 nucleotides line up with TRBD1. The germline V gene encodes CDR1 SGHTA and CDR2 FQGNSA. This CDR3 is 15 amino acids long. J was trimmed by 2 bases and V by 5 bases; bases with no gene match: 7. CDR3 region: CASSRPGQGTYEQYF. The CDR3 DNA sequence: TGTGCCAGCAGCCGACCGGGACAGGGTACCTACGAGCAGTACTTC.

Concerning this clonotype itself: A much bigger clone sits one base away, suggesting this may be a read error. This chain joins TRBV6-1 and TRBJ2-2; TRBD2 agrees at 10 bases. CDR3 length: 16 residues. Germline CDR1 reads MNHNS; CDR2 reads SASEGT. V lost 7 bases to trimming and J lost 0 bases; unmatched junction nucleotides: 5. The CDR3 reads CASIYSGRANTGELFF. CDR3 in DNA: TGTGCCAGCATATACAGCGGGAGGGCGAACACCGGGGAGCTGTTTTTT.

This clonotype has ten or more counts. The rearrangement uses TRBV27 and TRBJ2-3; 10 positions match TRBD2. Looked up from germline, CDR1 is MNHEY and CDR2 is SMNVEV (reference sequence). Trimming took 5 bases from V and 1 from J; bases not matched to a gene: 0. This CDR3 contains 14 residues. For the CDR3, the DNA is TGTGCCAGCAGTGGACTAGCGGGCACAGATACGCAGTATTTT. Encoded protein: CASSGLAGTDTQYF.

This clonotype was seen at least ten times. V and J are TRBV28 and TRBJ1-2; unclear D gene. The CDR3 runs to 13 residues. V was clipped by 2 bases and J by 5 bases, with 9 bases between them. CDR1 and CDR2 from the germline V gene are MDHEN and SYDVKM. In DNA, the CDR3 is TGTGCCAGCAGTTTAGCTCGGCTTTATGGCTACACCTTC. Encoded protein: CASSLARLYGYTF.

This clonotype was observed a handful of times. J is TRBJ1-3 and V is TRBV20-1; possible D gene TRBD1, 5 bases. V shed 0 bases and J shed 4 bases, with 16 bases lying between them. The CDR3 loop spans 16 amino acids. Germline V gene data show CDR1 as DFQATT and CDR2 as SNEGSKA (reference sequence). DNA of the CDR3: TGCAGTGCTAGAGATCTGGGGGAGGGTGTGGGAAACACCATATATTTT. It yields the protein CSARDLGEGVGNTIYF.

This chain joins TRBV6-2 or TRBV6-3 and TRBJ2-6; perhaps TRBD2 as D (6 bases). The CDR3 is 16 amino acids. The germline CDR1 and CDR2 sequences are MNHEY and SVGEGT. The ends were cut back, 4 bases at V and 0 bases at J, with 10 bases in the middle. In DNA, the CDR3 is TGTGCCAGCAGTTTGGAGGGACCCTCTGGGGCCAACGTCCTGACTTTC. Residues: CASSLEGPSGANVLTF.

The chain couples TRBV11-3 to TRBJ2-7; 8 nucleotides agree with TRBD2. The CDR3 sequence is 17 residues long. V lost 6 bases to trimming and J lost 4 bases; unmatched junction nucleotides: 17. CDR1 is SGHNT, CDR2 YENEEA, per germline. CDR3 amino acids: CASSPPPDEREWYEQYF. CDR3 nucleotide sequence: TGTGCCAGCAGTCCACCCCCCGACGAGCGGGAGTGGTACGAGCAGTACTTC.

This clonotype was detected only a few times. V gene TRBV7-2 combines with J gene TRBJ1-5, with D unresolved. The CDR3 covers 14 residues. CDR1 is SGHTA and CDR2 is FQGNSA in the germline V gene. V lost 2 bases and J 5 bases, leaving 10 bases between the germline ends. This CDR3 is CASSLLASDQPQHF. CDR3 nucleotide sequence: TGTGCCAGCAGCTTATTGGCGTCGGATCAGCCCCAGCATTTT.

The genes are TRBV18 and TRBJ2-7, with no clear D. There are 16 residues in the CDR3. Trimming took 3 bases from V and 3 from J, leaving 18 bases between them. Germline loops: CDR1 KGHSH, CDR2 LQKENI. This chain's CDR3 is CASSPTAARSLYEQYF. DNA for the CDR3: TGTGCCAGCTCACCTACGGCAGCAAGGTCCCTCTACGAGCAGTACTTC.

J is TRBJ2-7 and V is TRBV2; 7 positions agree with TRBD2. The V segment lost 6 bases and the J segment 1 base; nucleotides outside the gene matches: 12. This CDR3 has 16 residues. Germline-derived CDR1 and CDR2 are SNHLY and FYNNEI. The CDR3 nucleotides read TGTGCCAGCAGCGGACGGGCCCTAGCGGCTTCCTACGAGCAGTACTTC. This translates into CASSGRALAASYEQYF.

To note about this clonotype: The junction and the germline gene differ at one end; a read error may be behind it. The V call is TRBV29-1, the J call TRBJ2-2; 11 nucleotides align to TRBD2. CDR1 SQVTM and CDR2 ANQGSEA come from the germline V gene. The CDR3 consists of 14 residues. CDR3 in DNA: TGCAGCGTTATTAGCGGGAGGGCCGACGGGGAGCCGTTTTTT. This sequence encodes CSVISGRADGEPFF.

This clonotype was observed at least ten times. The rearrangement uses TRBV28 and TRBJ2-5; 7 bases are a match to TRBD2. The J segment lost 3 bases and the V segment lost 3 bases, leaving 4 bases of the junction unmatched. CDR3 length: 14 amino acids. The germline V gene encodes CDR1 MDHEN and CDR2 SYDVKM. In nucleotides, the CDR3 is TGTGCCAGCAGTTTTCTAGCGGTCGAAGAGACCCAGTACTTC. Its protein is CASSFLAVEETQYF.

This clonotype was seen repeatedly, ten times or more. The chain couples TRBV7-3 to TRBJ2-1; D gene uncertain. Trimming shortened V by 2 bases and J by 9 bases, and 14 bases separated the two germline ends. Germline V gene data show CDR1 as SGHTA and CDR2 as FQGTGA. This CDR3 spans 14 amino acids. This CDR3 is CASSLELAVSEQFF. The DNA of the CDR3 is TGTGCCAGCAGCTTAGAGTTAGCTGTAAGTGAGCAGTTCTTC.

This clonotype was observed at least ten times. The chain joins TRBV27 to TRBJ2-3; TRBD2 matches 8 bases. The germline gives CDR1 MNHEY, CDR2 SMNVEV (reference sequence). CDR3 length: 16 amino acids. With 0 bases clipped from V and 0 bases from J, the junction kept 2 bases outside the gene matches. CDR3 sequence: CASSLSSGGSTDTQYF. The CDR3 DNA follows: TGTGCCAGCAGTTTATCCAGCGGGGGCAGCACAGATACGCAGTATTTT.

This clonotype was recorded many times. The chain couples TRBV7-9 to TRBJ2-7, with D unresolved. Germline lookup yields CDR1 SEHNR and CDR2 FQNEAQ (reference sequence). The CDR3 consists of 13 residues. Deletions cut 6 bases from V and 6 bases from J, with 15 bases between. The CDR3 protein is CASRLNQIGEQYF. The DNA of the CDR3 is TGTGCCAGCAGGCTCAATCAGATCGGCGAGCAGTACTTC. The whole variable domain, remainder taken from reference TRBV7-9 and TRBJ2-7, is DTGVSQNPRHKITKRGQNVTFRCDPISEHNRLYWYRQTLGQGPEFLTYFQNEAQLEKSRLLSDRFSAERPKGSFSTLEIQRTEQGDSAMYLCASRLNQIGEQYFGPGTRLTVT.

This clonotype was seen ten or more times. The J gene is TRBJ2-7, the V gene TRBV30; no clear D. Germline loops: CDR1 GTSNPN, CDR2 SVGIG (reference sequence). The CDR3 is made up of 13 amino acids. Trimming left V 4 bases short and J 3 bases short, with 13 bases between. CDR3 residues: CAWNLGRSYEQYF. Written as DNA, the CDR3 is TGTGCCTGGAACCTAGGACGCAGCTACGAGCAGTACTTC. The full variable domain, with the rest looked up from reference TRBV30 and TRBJ2-7, is SQTIHQWPATLVQPVGSPLSLECTVEGTSNPNLYWYRQAAGRGLQLLFYSVGIGQISSEVPQNLSASRPQDRQFILSSKKLLLSDSGFYLCAWNLGRSYEQYFGPGTRLTVT.

J is TRBJ2-7 and V is TRBV6-1, with D perhaps assigned TRBD1 or TRBD2 (5 bases each). CDR3 length: 14 amino acids. The germline V gene encodes CDR1 MNHNS and CDR2 SASEGT. V lost 6 bases to trimming and J lost 2 bases, with 14 bases between them. The CDR3 sequence: CASRPGTKAYEQYF. The CDR3 DNA is TGTGCCAGCAGGCCCGGGACCAAGGCCTACGAGCAGTACTTC.

The chain links TRBV12-3 or TRBV12-4 to TRBJ2-5; 8 nucleotides match TRBD1. The CDR3 sequence is 15 residues long. Trimming cost V 6 bases and J 7 bases; bases outside gene matches: 13. CDR3 DNA: TGTGCCAGCAGCCGACAGGGGACCACCTCTGGGACCCAGTACTTC. This codes for CASSRQGTTSGTQYF.

This clonotype came up a few times. V and J are TRBV7-2 and TRBJ2-7; 7 bases agree with TRBD2. There are 18 residues in the CDR3. CDR1 is SGHTA and CDR2 is FQGNSA in the germline V gene. Trimming took 0 bases from V and 0 from J; bases not matched to a gene: 11. The CDR3 DNA sequence: TGTGCCAGCAGCTTAGCCGAGAACCTACTAGCGCTCTCCTACGAGCAGTACTTC. It specifies CASSLAENLLALSYEQYF.

In this sample, this clonotype turned up a few times. The J gene is TRBJ1-2, the V gene TRBV28, with 11 bases fitting TRBD1. In germline, CDR1 is MDHEN, CDR2 SYDVKM. V trimming: 5 bases; J trimming: 7 bases; junction bases outside the gene matches: 6. The CDR3 has 14 amino acids. CDR3 sequence reads: CASSLDRGPRGYTF. The CDR3 DNA reads TGTGCCAGCAGTCTGGACAGGGGGCCCCGTGGCTACACCTTC.

This clonotype has only a few counts. The genes are TRBV19 and TRBJ2-4; D is unresolved. The CDR3 has 15 amino acids. CDR1 is LNHDA, CDR2 SQIVND, per germline (reference sequence). Between the trimmed V and J ends, which lost 3 bases and 5 bases, there was a span of 14 bases. CDR3 region: CASSIGRPPENIQYF. CDR3 in DNA: TGTGCCAGTAGTATCGGCAGGCCGCCAGAAAACATTCAGTACTTC.

The J gene is TRBJ1-5, the V gene TRBV5-1; possible D gene TRBD1, 5 bases. The CDR3 is 16 residues long. Germline V gives CDR1 SGHRS, CDR2 YFSETQ. Trimming removed 4 bases at V and 0 bases at J, with 14 bases between. The CDR3 sequence: CASSPAGGYSNQPQHF. The CDR3 region has the DNA TGCGCCAGCAGCCCGGCGGGGGGATATAGCAATCAGCCCCAGCATTTT.

This clonotype was seen more than once but under ten times. J is TRBJ2-7 and V is TRBV20-1, with unresolved D. CDR1 and CDR2 from the germline V gene are DFQATT and SNEGSKA (reference sequence). The CDR3 length is 16 residues. Trimming removed 3 bases from V and 6 bases from J, with 24 bases in between. In DNA form, the CDR3 reads TGCAGTGCTAGGGATAGTGGGGTAGCTAACCCTCTCGAGCAGTACTTC. Amino acid sequence: CSARDSGVANPLEQYF.

The chain carries TRBV19 and TRBJ1-5; TRBD1 might be the D (5 bases). Per germline, CDR1 LNHDA and CDR2 SQIVND (reference sequence). Trimming removed 10 bases at V and 1 base at J, with 14 bases between. The CDR3 is 14 residues long. The CDR3 DNA is TGTGCCACCCAGGGAAGGAGGAGCAATCAGCCCCAGCATTTT. It specifies CATQGRRSNQPQHF.

This clonotype was found a few times. The chain has TRBV3-1 and TRBJ2-1; D gene unclear. This CDR3 comprises 16 residues. Trimming shortened V by 2 bases and J by 0 bases, and 11 bases separated the two germline ends. Germline CDR1 LGHDT, CDR2 YNNKEL (reference sequence). CDR3 sequence reads: CASSQKIRSSYNEQFF. The CDR3 DNA is TGTGCCAGCAGCCAAAAGATCAGGAGCTCCTACAATGAGCAGTTCTTC.

This clonotype occurred a few times. This chain links TRBV2 with TRBJ2-5; D gene ambiguous. Trimming removed 0 bases from V and 4 bases from J, with 6 bases in between. Germline V gives CDR1 SNHLY, CDR2 FYNNEI. There are 13 residues in the CDR3. CDR3 loop: CASSEAELETQYF. The CDR3 DNA follows: TGTGCCAGCAGTGAAGCGGAACTAGAGACCCAGTACTTC.

The rearrangement joins TRBV27 to TRBJ2-2, with TRBD2 matching over 14 bases. The germline V gene encodes CDR1 MNHEY and CDR2 SMNVEV (reference sequence). The CDR3 covers 16 residues. V lost 8 bases and J lost 5; bases outside the gene matches: 7. The CDR3 here is CASRLAGGPGTGELFF. The DNA of the CDR3 is TGTGCCAGCCGACTAGCGGGAGGGCCGGGGACCGGGGAGCTGTTTTTT.